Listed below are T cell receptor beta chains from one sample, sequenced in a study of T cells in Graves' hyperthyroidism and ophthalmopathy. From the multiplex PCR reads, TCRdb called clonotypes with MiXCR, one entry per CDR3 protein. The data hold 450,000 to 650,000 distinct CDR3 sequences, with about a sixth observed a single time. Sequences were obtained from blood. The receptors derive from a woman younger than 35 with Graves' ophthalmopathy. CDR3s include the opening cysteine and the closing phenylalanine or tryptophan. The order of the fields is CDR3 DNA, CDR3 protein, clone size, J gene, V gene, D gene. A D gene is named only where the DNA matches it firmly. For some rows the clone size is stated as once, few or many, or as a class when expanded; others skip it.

CDR3nt: TGTGCCAGCAGCTTCGCCTCGACAACCGAAGCTTTCTTT
CDR3aa: CASSFASTTEAFF
abundance: .
j_gene: TRBJ1-1
v_gene: TRBV7-9
d_gene: .

CDR3nt: TGTGCCAGCAAGAAGGGCCCGGGACCTAACACTGAAGCTTTCTTT
CDR3aa: CASKKGPGPNTEAFF
abundance: .
j_gene: TRBJ1-1
v_gene: TRBV6-1
d_gene: .

CDR3nt: TGTGCCAGCAGCTTAGAAGCTCAGGGCGAGCAGTACTTC
CDR3aa: CASSLEAQGEQYF
abundance: many
j_gene: TRBJ2-7
v_gene: TRBV7-6
d_gene: .

CDR3nt: TGCAGCGTGCTCGCGGGACAGATGAACACTGAAGCTTTCTTT
CDR3aa: CSVLAGQMNTEAFF
abundance: many
j_gene: TRBJ1-1
v_gene: TRBV29-1
d_gene: TRBD1

CDR3nt: TGTGCCAGTAGTATGGAAGGCGGACAGGGGTATTCACCCCTCCACTTT
CDR3aa: CASSMEGGQGYSPLHF
abundance: .
j_gene: TRBJ1-6
v_gene: TRBV19
d_gene: TRBD1

CDR3nt: TGTGCCAGCAGTCCGGGAGCCCCCTACAATGAGCAGTTCTTC
CDR3aa: CASSPGAPYNEQFF
abundance: many
j_gene: TRBJ2-1
v_gene: TRBV2
d_gene: .

CDR3nt: TGTGCCAGCAGGCGGACGTCAGATACGCAGTATTTT
CDR3aa: CASRRTSDTQYF
abundance: many
j_gene: TRBJ2-3
v_gene: TRBV27
d_gene: .

CDR3nt: TGTGCCAGCAGCCACGACACCGCCTCTGGAAACACCATATATTTT
CDR3aa: CASSHDTASGNTIYF
abundance: many
j_gene: TRBJ1-3
v_gene: TRBV3-1
d_gene: .

CDR3nt: TGTGCCAGTAGTATGGGTCTGGTGGGAACCTATGGCTACACCTTC
CDR3aa: CASSMGLVGTYGYTF
abundance: .
j_gene: TRBJ1-2
v_gene: TRBV19
d_gene: .

CDR3nt: TGTGCCAGCAGCCCACGGGACAGGGTGTACAATGAGCAGTTCTTC
CDR3aa: CASSPRDRVYNEQFF
abundance: many
j_gene: TRBJ2-1
v_gene: TRBV13
d_gene: TRBD1

CDR3nt: TGTGCCAGCAGGTCTCAAGTAGCTGGAAACACCATATATTTT
CDR3aa: CASRSQVAGNTIYF
abundance: .
j_gene: TRBJ1-3
v_gene: TRBV12-3/TRBV12-4
d_gene: .

CDR3nt: TGTGCCAGCAGGATCCCTATAGCGGGAGTTCCTCCCTACGAGCAGTACTTC
CDR3aa: CASRIPIAGVPPYEQYF
abundance: .
j_gene: TRBJ2-7
v_gene: TRBV28
d_gene: TRBD2

CDR3nt: TGTGCCAGCTCGTCCGGGCCTTTAGGAAACATTCAGTACTTC
CDR3aa: CASSSGPLGNIQYF
abundance: .
j_gene: TRBJ2-4
v_gene: TRBV9
d_gene: .

CDR3nt: TGTGCCAGCAGGGGTAGCGGGAGAAGCGAGCAGTACTTC
CDR3aa: CASRGSGRSEQYF
abundance: .
j_gene: TRBJ2-7
v_gene: TRBV4-2
d_gene: TRBD2

CDR3nt: TGTGCCAGCAGCGGAGGCCTTATGGGCAGGGCTGGAAACACCATATATTTT
CDR3aa: CASSGGLMGRAGNTIYF
abundance: .
j_gene: TRBJ1-3
v_gene: TRBV7-9
d_gene: .

CDR3nt: TGTGCCAGCAGTGGGACCGGGCCCGAGCAGTACTTC
CDR3aa: CASSGTGPEQYF
abundance: .
j_gene: TRBJ2-7
v_gene: TRBV6-1
d_gene: .

CDR3nt: TGCGCCAGCAGCCTCAAAGAAAACTCCTTCACAGATACGCAGTATTTT
CDR3aa: CASSLKENSFTDTQYF
abundance: few
j_gene: TRBJ2-3
v_gene: TRBV2
d_gene: .

CDR3nt: TGTGCCAGCAGCCCAGACAGGGCCTATGGCTACACCTTC
CDR3aa: CASSPDRAYGYTF
abundance: many
j_gene: TRBJ1-2
v_gene: TRBV6-1
d_gene: TRBD1

CDR3nt: TGTGCCAGCAGACACGACACCAACGAGGGAGATACGCAGTATTTT
CDR3aa: CASRHDTNEGDTQYF
abundance: many
j_gene: TRBJ2-3
v_gene: TRBV5-5
d_gene: .

CDR3nt: TGTGCCAGCAGCCCATCTCCGGGGGCCTCCTACAATGAGCAGTTCTTC
CDR3aa: CASSPSPGASYNEQFF
abundance: many
j_gene: TRBJ2-1
v_gene: TRBV7-2
d_gene: .

CDR3nt: TGTGCCAGCAGCTTAGATGTAGGACTAGCGGGCCTAGCCAAAAACATTCAGTACTTC
CDR3aa: CASSLDVGLAGLAKNIQYF
abundance: .
j_gene: TRBJ2-4
v_gene: TRBV11-2
d_gene: TRBD2

CDR3nt: TGTGCCAGCAGCTTCCCCCCGGGCACTGAAGCTTTCTTT
CDR3aa: CASSFPPGTEAFF
abundance: .
j_gene: TRBJ1-1
v_gene: TRBV5-5
d_gene: .

CDR3nt: TGTGCCAGCAGCCGTGAGGAACCCAATCAGCCCCAGCATTTT
CDR3aa: CASSREEPNQPQHF
abundance: .
j_gene: TRBJ1-5
v_gene: TRBV6-1
d_gene: .

CDR3nt: TGTGCCAGCAGCCCTCCGGCCACCGGGGAGCTGTTTTTT
CDR3aa: CASSPPATGELFF
abundance: few
j_gene: TRBJ2-2
v_gene: TRBV3-1
d_gene: .

CDR3nt: TGTGCCACGGGACTGGGGGGAGAGACCCAGTACTTC
CDR3aa: CATGLGGETQYF
abundance: few
j_gene: TRBJ2-5
v_gene: TRBV10-3
d_gene: .

CDR3nt: TGTGCCAGCAGTGAAGTCAGTCGGGACAGGACCTACAATGAGCAGTTCTTC
CDR3aa: CASSEVSRDRTYNEQFF
abundance: few
j_gene: TRBJ2-1
v_gene: TRBV25-1
d_gene: TRBD1

CDR3nt: TGTGCCAGCAGCGTGACAGGTTACGACGGGGAGCTGTTTTTT
CDR3aa: CASSVTGYDGELFF
abundance: .
j_gene: TRBJ2-2
v_gene: TRBV9
d_gene: .